One sample yielded the 10 T cell receptor beta chains listed below, sequenced in a study of T-cell reconstitution after alpha-beta-depleted transplantation in children. Unique molecular identifiers were used in preparing the TCRbeta library. TCRdb re-analysed the PCR reads in MiXCR, keeping a single row per CDR3 protein. The sample shows about 980,000 distinct CDR3 sequences, less than 30% of them seen only once. The material was PBMCs, mostly from graft donor cells, obtained 360 days after TCRalphabeta/CD19-depleted stem cell transplant. These receptors came from a boy in the first two years of life who had a stem cell transplant for SCID, so the T cells may come from the graft donor.

This clonotype was counted a few times. The chain recombines TRBV4-3 with TRBJ2-2; 8 nucleotides line up with TRBD1. V shed 0 bases and J 5 bases; nucleotides not matched to a gene: 5. The CDR3 has 16 amino acids. CDR1 is LGHNA and CDR2 is YSLEER in the germline V gene. The CDR3 DNA is TGCGCCAGCAGCCAAGAGCGGACAGGGCGAACCGGGGAGCTGTTTTTT. This sequence encodes CASSQERTGRTGELFF.

This chain joins TRBV24-1 and TRBJ2-3; TRBD1 matches at 10 bases. Germline trimming cut 4 bases from V and 4 bases from J; bases unmatched to any gene: 7. Per germline, CDR1 KGHDR and CDR2 SFDVKD. This CDR3 spans 16 amino acids. The CDR3 sequence: CATSESGTGVADTQYF. The CDR3 bases are TGTGCCACCAGTGAATCCGGGACAGGGGTCGCAGATACGCAGTATTTT.

The CDR3 DNA reads as TGCGCCAGCAGCTTTAAGGTCGGATCCAACAATGAGCAGTTCTTC. It is translated as CASSFKVGSNNEQFF. V usage is TRBV5-1 and J usage is TRBJ2-1; D not resolved. Germline V gene lookup returns CDR1 SGHRS and CDR2 YFSETQ. This CDR3 region has 15 residues. The V gene lost 2 bases and the J gene lost 5 bases, with 14 bases spanning the gap. Full variable domain (missing parts from reference TRBV5-1 and TRBJ2-1): KAGVTQTPRYLIKTRGQQVTLSCSPISGHRSVSWYQQTPGQGLQFLFEYFSETQRNKGNFPGRFSGRQFSNSRSEMNVSTLELGDSALYLCASSFKVGSNNEQFFGPGTRLTVL.

The DNA of the CDR3 is TGCAGTGCTAGTGCCCTAGCGGGGGTCCTCACAGATACGCAGTATTTT. Protein product: CSASALAGVLTDTQYF. This rearrangement joins TRBV20-1 to TRBJ2-3, with 10 nucleotides matching TRBD2. The CDR3 sequence is 16 residues long. CDR1 and CDR2 (germline): DFQATT, SNEGSKA (reference sequence). The V gene end was trimmed by 3 bases and the J gene end by 2 bases; junction bases not matched to a gene: 8.

The chain joins TRBV5-1 to TRBJ2-3; 7 nucleotides line up with TRBD2. Germline-derived CDR1 and CDR2 are SGHRS and YFSETQ. The CDR3 spans 16 residues. Trimming took 4 bases from V and 3 from J; bases not matched to a gene: 11. CDR3: CASSAVGAGTTDTQYF. Here the CDR3 DNA reads TGCGCCAGCAGCGCCGTGGGAGCGGGGACTACAGATACGCAGTATTTT.

V usage is TRBV7-6 and J usage is TRBJ2-2, with D tentatively TRBD1 or TRBD2 (5 bases each). V was trimmed by 2 bases and J by 7 bases, leaving 17 bases between them. CDR3 size: 16 residues. Per germline, CDR1 SGHVS and CDR2 FNYEAQ. CDR3 nucleotides: TGTGCCAGCAGCTTATTGGGGACCGGCGGCGGCGGGGAGCTGTTTTTT. Protein: CASSLLGTGGGGELFF. Full variable domain (remainder filled in from reference TRBV7-6 and TRBJ2-2): GAGVSQSPRYKVTKRGQDVALRCDPISGHVSLYWYRQALGQGPEFLTYFNYEAQQDKSGLPNDRFSAERPEGSISTLTIQRTEQRDSAMYRCASSLLGTGGGGELFFGEGSRLTVL.

There are a few counts of this clonotype. The chain couples TRBV27 to TRBJ1-4; no clear D. Germline CDR1 MNHEY, CDR2 SMNVEV (reference sequence). The CDR3 covers 16 residues. Trimming took off 6 bases at V and 0 bases at J, with 14 bases between the two ends. The CDR3: CASRNTPGATNEKLFF. CDR3 bases: TGTGCCAGCAGAAACACCCCCGGGGCAACTAATGAAAAACTGTTTTTT.

This clonotype was counted only a few times. The chain combines TRBV4-3 with TRBJ2-1; TRBD2 matches 10 bases. This CDR3 comprises 20 residues. The germline V gene encodes CDR1 LGHNA and CDR2 YSLEER. With V trimmed by 0 bases and J by 4 bases, 15 bases remained unmatched. CDR3 coding DNA: TGCGCCAGCAGCCAAGATCCTAGCGGGGGCTTCCCGGGGATTTACAATGAGCAGTTCTTC. This gives the protein CASSQDPSGGFPGIYNEQFF.

This clonotype was seen ten or more times. This chain connects TRBV20-1 to TRBJ2-2; D may be TRBD1 (5 bases). The CDR3 runs to 16 residues. The germline V gene encodes CDR1 DFQATT and CDR2 SNEGSKA (reference sequence). V gave up 0 bases and J gave up 3 bases, with 14 bases separating them. Here the CDR3 DNA reads TGCAGTGCTAGAGATTCCCGGACAATCTACACCGGGGAGCTGTTTTTT. This codes for CSARDSRTIYTGELFF.

The CDR3 is CASSYQPEVYGYTF. CDR3 sequence (DNA): TGTGCCAGCAGTTACCAGCCGGAAGTCTATGGCTACACCTTC. The chain uses TRBV6-5 and TRBJ1-2; D is unresolved. Trimming shortened V by 2 bases and J by 4 bases, and 11 bases separated the two germline ends. Germline CDR1 is MNHEY and CDR2 is SVGAGI. CDR3 length: 14 amino acids.